The clone carrying this TCR beta chain was observed a few times. Its antigen is undetermined. This sample stems from a study of blood T cells in healthy people across ages. Study as a whole: About one barcoded beta molecule per two T cells was the capture yield of template switching.

A second roughly 6 to 11 cycle PCR used barcoded and J-beta primers. TCRdb reanalysed the 5' RACE reads using MiXCR and keeps one entry per CDR3 protein. The sample contains 250,000 to 300,000 distinct CDR3 sequences, around 30% of which appear only once. V lost 5 bases and J 6 bases, leaving 19 bases between the germline ends. There are 15 residues in the CDR3. Germline values: CDR1 MNHEY, CDR2 SVGAGI. Study observations and caveats: It was held that the diversity estimates obtained from one million T cells were underestimates. Roughly linear age-related decline in beta diversity appeared, significant by age around 36.

PBMCs numbering at least 6.5 million were isolated per sample. The TCR comes from a woman aged 70-85 years in good health. This chain connects TRBV6-5 to TRBJ1-1, with D possibly being TRBD1 (6 bases). Sequencing was performed on blood. This CDR3 is CASSPGARGSPEAFF. The CDR3 DNA sequence: TGTGCCAGCAGTCCCGGTGCCAGGGGTAGCCCTGAAGCTTTCTTT.